Presented here are 7 T cell receptor beta chains from one specimen sequenced in a study of T cells of healthy individuals. One entry per CDR3 protein results from TCRdb running MiXCR on the 5' RACE reads. Among nearly 100,000 distinct CDR3 sequences listed, 17% were seen once. The receptors originated from a human donor in good health.

In its sample, this clonotype was seen many times. The chain combines TRBV6-2 or TRBV6-3 with TRBJ1-1; possible D gene TRBD1, 6 bases. The CDR3 consists of 13 residues. V lost 6 bases, J lost 3 bases, and 11 bases lay in between. Per germline, CDR1 MNHEY and CDR2 SVGEGT. CDR3 sequence: CASSTDRYTEAFF. The CDR3 coding sequence is TGTGCCAGCAGCACTGACAGGTACACTGAAGCTTTCTTT.

CDR3 DNA: TGTGCCAGCAGCGTAACAGGGAGGAGCACAGATACGCAGTATTTT. As protein: CASSVTGRSTDTQYF. The chain links TRBV9 to TRBJ2-3, with D possibly being TRBD1 or TRBD2 (6 bases each). CDR1 is SGDLS, CDR2 YYNGEE, per germline. Deletions cut 1 base from V and 0 bases from J, with 9 bases between. The CDR3 extends over 15 amino acids.

This sequence joins TRBV7-9 and TRBJ2-1; D unresolved. Germline V gene data show CDR1 as SEHNR and CDR2 as FQNEAQ (reference sequence). The CDR3 sequence is 14 residues long. V lost 5 bases, J lost 7 bases, and 15 bases lay in between. The CDR3 loop reads CASSNTGRRNEQFF. For the CDR3, the DNA is TGTGCCAGCAGCAACACGGGCCGAAGGAATGAGCAGTTCTTC.

V usage is TRBV28 and J usage is TRBJ2-2; tentatively, D is TRBD2 (6 bases). The germline CDR1 and CDR2 sequences are MDHEN and SYDVKM. V was clipped by 5 bases and J by 0 bases, with 13 bases between them. This CDR3 has 16 amino acids. CDR3 sequence reads: CASSGGTRANTGELFF. Written as DNA, the CDR3 is TGTGCCAGCAGTGGGGGGACTCGCGCGAACACCGGGGAGCTGTTTTTT.

This clonotype was seen repeatedly, ten times or more. The rearrangement joins TRBV7-2 to TRBJ2-3; D might be TRBD1 or TRBD2, each matching 5 bases. Germline CDR1 and CDR2: SGHTA and FQGNSA. The CDR3 covers 13 residues. Trimming left V 4 bases short and J 5 bases short, with 10 bases between. This chain's CDR3 is CASSSSGGDTQYF. For the CDR3, the DNA is TGTGCCAGCAGCTCTAGTGGGGGAGATACGCAGTATTTT.

This clonotype appeared many times. V gene TRBV10-3 combines with J gene TRBJ1-2, with TRBD1 as a possible D gene (6 bases). Trimming stripped 1 base from V and 6 bases from J, with 12 bases between. This CDR3 has 14 residues. CDR1 and CDR2 (germline): ENHRY, SYGVKD. The CDR3 spells CAISEYREKDGYTF. The CDR3 coding sequence is TGTGCCATCAGTGAGTACAGGGAGAAGGATGGCTACACCTTC.

The V and J genes are TRBV20-1 and TRBJ2-2, with TRBD2 identical over 12 bases. From germline, CDR1 is DFQATT and CDR2 SNEGSKA (reference sequence). This CDR3 is 19 amino acids long. V was clipped by 0 bases and J by 0 bases; unmatched bases: 8. For the CDR3, the DNA is TGCAGTGCTAGAGATCGACTAGCGGGGGCTTACGCGAACACCGGGGAGCTGTTTTTT. This encodes CSARDRLAGAYANTGELFF.